This TCR beta chain derives from a study of cytomegalovirus exposure and HLA in healthy donors. Points from the study as a whole: Reportedly, TCR beta sequences accurately predicted HLA-A and HLA-B alleles in most subjects.

Concerning this clone itself: Its antigen is still unknown.

PCR amplification relied on 60 Vbeta primers (plus 13 Jbeta primers). Only in-frame clones appear in the TCRdb table, and some are missing; sequencing was by immunoSEQ multiplex PCR. The sample includes over 100,000 clones, about four fifths of them seen just once. The germline V gene has CDR1 MNHEY and CDR2 SMNVEV (reference sequence). The CDR3 runs to 16 residues. Trimming cost V 5 bases and J 2 bases; bases outside gene matches: 8. This clonotype was sampled from a man younger than 45 in good health and CMV-seronegative. Sequencing input: PBMCs. The gene calls are TRBV27 and TRBJ2-3; TRBD2 matches at 9 bases. CDR3 amino acids: CASSPLTSGYTDTQYF. The CDR3, as DNA: TGTGCCAGCAGTCCCCTGACTAGCGGTTACACAGATACGCAGTATTTT.